This TCR beta chain comes out of a study of blood T cell repertoires in COVID-19. Background on the study: COVID-19 samples collected from the United States, Italy and Spain covered acute and convalescent phases. T cells, B-cell-depleted T cells, or PBMCs supplied cDNA or gDNA.

The V end was cut by 0 bases, the J end by 2 bases, with 9 bases between. This CDR3 has 15 amino acids. Germline assignment: CDR1 SGDLS and CDR2 YYNGEE. Methods used by the authors: Scientists estimated how many nucleated cells there were by amplifying reference gene primers. Assay used: immunoSEQ multiplex PCR; TCRdb lists only in-frame clones, some missing. V, J and clone size reflect that table, while D and trimming were determined from the DNA. The sample has 35,000 to 40,000 clones, around four fifths seen once. This rearrangement joins TRBV9 to TRBJ1-3; D not certain. Sequencing was done on a sample of peripheral blood. This clonotype was sampled from an older man with acute or convalescent COVID-19. CDR3 region: CASSVESGTGNTIYF. In nucleotides, the CDR3 is TGTGCCAGCAGCGTAGAGTCCGGGACTGGAAACACCATATATTTT. Full variable domain (rest looked up from reference TRBV9 and TRBJ1-3): DSGVTQTPKHLITATGQRVTLRCSPRSGDLSVYWYQQSLDQGLQFLIQYYNGEERAKGNILERFSAQQFPDLHSELNLSSLELGDSALYFCASSVESGTGNTIYFGEGSWLTVV.